This TCR beta chain was captured in a study of blood T cell repertoires in COVID-19. Study-level background: PBMCs, B-cell-depleted T cells, or T cells were the source of the cDNA or gDNA that made up the material.

The repertoire was sequenced with immunoSEQ multiplex PCR; TCRdb's copy has only in-frame clones and lacks some. The data hold about 76,000 clones, with approximately 81% observed a single time. V lost 0 bases to trimming and J lost 7 bases; unmatched junction nucleotides: 3. The CDR3 has 15 amino acids. The germline CDR1 and CDR2 sequences are SGHRS and YFSETQ. The clonotype was recovered from a woman aged 55-70 years with acute or convalescent COVID-19. This sequence joins TRBV5-1 and TRBJ1-6, with 8 bases identical to TRBD1. Sample: peripheral blood. The CDR3 bases are TGCGCCAGCAGCTTGGGACAGGGGAACAATTCACCCCTCCACTTT. It yields the protein CASSLGQGNNSPLHF.